What follows are 19 T cell receptor beta chains derived from one specimen sequenced in a study of T cell changes during pregnancy in multiple sclerosis. Profiling relied on immunoSEQ multiplex PCR, and the TCRdb table lists in-frame clones only, not all of them. The sample includes about 46,000 clones, roughly 90% of them seen just once. Sequenced material: CD8+ T cells from peripheral blood mononuclear cells, taken in the second trimester of pregnancy. These receptors originate from a female donor with multiple sclerosis, enrolled in a pregnancy study.

The chain employs TRBV13 and TRBJ1-6, with D possibly being TRBD1 (6 bases). The CDR3 has 15 residues. V was cut by 0 bases and J by 10 bases, with 13 bases left in between. The germline CDR1 and CDR2 sequences are PRHDT and FYEKMQ (reference sequence). The CDR3 DNA is TGTGCCAGCAGCTTAGGCCTGAGGGGGGGCTCACCCCTCCACTTT. Amino acid sequence: CASSLGLRGGSPLHF.

The genes are TRBV19 and TRBJ1-5; D gene ambiguous. Trimming left V 3 bases short and J 2 bases short, with 5 bases between. Looked up from germline, CDR1 is LNHDA and CDR2 is SQIVND (reference sequence). CDR3 length equals 13 residues. Here the CDR3 DNA reads TGTGCCAGTAGTATCTTAGGCAATCAGCCCCAGCATTTT. The encoded protein is CASSILGNQPQHF. Full variable domain (remainder filled in from reference TRBV19 and TRBJ1-5): DGGITQSPKYLFRKEGQNVTLSCEQNLNHDAMYWYRQDPGQGLRLIYYSQIVNDFQKGDIAEGYSVSREKKESFPLTVTSAQKNPTAFYLCASSILGNQPQHFGDGTRLSIL.

The V gene is TRBV18, the J gene TRBJ1-1, with D unresolved. Trimming took off 3 bases at V and 0 bases at J, with 8 bases between the two ends. There are 14 residues in the CDR3. CDR1 KGHSH and CDR2 LQKENI come from the germline V gene. CDR3 in DNA: TGTGCCAGCTCACCGACACCAGTGAACACTGAAGCTTTCTTT. Its translation: CASSPTPVNTEAFF.

The V and J genes are TRBV11-3 and TRBJ2-7; 7 bases are shared with TRBD1. J gave up 3 bases and V 5 bases, and 7 bases lay outside the gene matches. Germline assignment: CDR1 SGHNT and CDR2 YENEEA. This CDR3 is 14 amino acids long. The CDR3 protein is CASSPGTENYEQYF. The CDR3 nucleotides read TGTGCCAGCAGCCCCGGGACAGAAAACTACGAGCAGTACTTC.

In this sample, this clone turned up once. The chain is built from TRBV4-3 and TRBJ1-2, with D unresolved. The CDR3 totals 16 residues. The germline CDR1 and CDR2 sequences are LGHNA and YSLEER. V was trimmed by 0 bases and J by 7 bases, leaving 18 bases between them. CDR3 bases: TGCGCCAGCAGCCAAGATCGTGGAGGGAACGAGCGTGGCTACACCTTC. It is translated as CASSQDRGGNERGYTF.

The gene calls are TRBV9 and TRBJ1-4, with 9 bases that match TRBD1. After removal of 3 bases from V and 13 bases from J, the junction contained 10 bases not matched to a gene. The germline gives CDR1 SGDLS, CDR2 YYNGEE. The CDR3 is 14 residues long. The CDR3 DNA reads as TGTGCCAGCAGCGGAGGGACAGGGTACCCCGGACTGTTTTTT. This sequence encodes CASSGGTGYPGLFF.

The V call is TRBV9, the J call TRBJ2-7; 14 bases align to TRBD2. The germline gives CDR1 SGDLS, CDR2 YYNGEE. With 3 bases clipped from V and 5 bases from J, the junction kept 4 bases outside the gene matches. CDR3 length equals 15 residues. The CDR3 DNA reads TGTGCCAGCAGCGCTGGACTAGCGGGGGGAAACGAGCAGTACTTC. Protein product: CASSAGLAGGNEQYF.

CDR3 loop: CASSSSSGNSTDTQYF. CDR3 DNA sequence: TGTGCCAGCAGCTCCTCTAGCGGGAATAGCACAGATACGCAGTATTTT. The genes are TRBV13 and TRBJ2-3; TRBD2 agrees at 9 bases. Germline CDR1 PRHDT, CDR2 FYEKMQ (reference sequence). CDR3 length equals 16 residues. Trimming took 4 bases from V and 0 from J; bases not matched to a gene: 5. The variable domain in full, with the rest retrieved from reference TRBV13 and TRBJ2-3, is AAGVIQSPRHLIKEKRETATLKCYPIPRHDTVYWYQQGPGQDPQFLISFYEKMQSDKGSIPDRFSAQQFSDYHSELNMSSLELGDSALYFCASSSSSGNSTDTQYFGPGTRLTVL.

This chain joins TRBV6-5 and TRBJ2-1, with a possible D match to TRBD2 (5 bases). V lost 5 bases, J lost 10 bases, and 15 bases lay in between. The CDR3 extends over 13 amino acids. CDR1 MNHEY and CDR2 SVGAGI come from the germline V gene. In DNA, the CDR3 is TGTGCCAGCAGTCGGACTCGCTTTTTGGAGCAGTTCTTC. Translating gives CASSRTRFLEQFF.

The sample holds one count of this clone. The rearrangement joins TRBV27 to TRBJ2-2, with D perhaps TRBD1 (5 bases). Looked up from germline, CDR1 is MNHEY and CDR2 is SMNVEV (reference sequence). V lost 5 bases and J lost 5, with 12 bases in between. The CDR3 is 14 residues long. CDR3 DNA sequence: TGTGCCAGCAGTGGACATTTTGGGACCGGGGAGCTGTTTTTT. The encoded protein is CASSGHFGTGELFF.

The chain uses TRBV5-1 and TRBJ2-1; 9 bases agree with TRBD1. V lost 1 base to trimming and J lost 8 bases; unmatched junction nucleotides: 7. This CDR3 spans 15 amino acids. Germline CDR1 and CDR2: SGHRS and YFSETQ. The CDR3, as DNA: TGCGCCAGCAGCTTGTGGACAGGGGCAAGGGATGAGCAGTTCTTC. As protein: CASSLWTGARDEQFF.

The chain is built from TRBV27 and TRBJ1-1; 8 positions agree with TRBD1. This CDR3 is built from 16 residues. Unmatched junction bases numbered 7, after V lost 0 bases and J lost 4 bases. From germline, CDR1 is MNHEY and CDR2 SMNVEV (reference sequence). CDR3 DNA sequence: TGTGCCAGCAGTTTATCCTTCCTACAGGGGGGCACTGAAGCTTTCTTT. The encoded protein is CASSLSFLQGGTEAFF.

This chain links TRBV27 with TRBJ2-1; D unresolved. V gave up 2 bases and J gave up 5 bases, with 7 bases separating them. CDR3 length equals 13 residues. Germline-derived CDR1 and CDR2 are MNHEY and SMNVEV (reference sequence). The CDR3 is CASSLGKNNEQFF. CDR3 bases: TGTGCCAGCAGTTTAGGCAAAAACAATGAGCAGTTCTTC.

The J gene is TRBJ2-7, the V gene TRBV4-3; 8 bases match TRBD2. The V segment lost 0 bases and the J segment 2 bases; nucleotides outside the gene matches: 9. This CDR3 comprises 17 residues. CDR1 and CDR2 (germline): LGHNA, YSLEER. The CDR3 loop reads CASSQDPGGGQTYEQYF. The CDR3 DNA reads as TGCGCCAGCAGCCAAGATCCCGGCGGGGGGCAAACCTACGAGCAGTACTTC.

As DNA, the CDR3 is TGTGCCAGCAGCTCCCCGGACACGACGACATATGGCTACACCTTC. It yields the protein CASSSPDTTTYGYTF. The chain joins TRBV7-8 to TRBJ1-2, with D possibly TRBD1 on 5 matching bases. Per the germline V gene, CDR1 is SGHVS and CDR2 is FQNEAQ. The CDR3 length is 15 residues. The V gene lost 4 bases and the J gene lost 5 bases, with 17 bases spanning the gap.

The chain joins TRBV5-1 to TRBJ2-1, with 9 bases fitting TRBD1. This CDR3 is built from 16 residues. CDR1 and CDR2 (germline): SGHRS, YFSETQ. The trim removed 4 bases at V and 4 bases at J, leaving 9 bases unmatched. The CDR3: CASSALGQGSYNEQFF. The CDR3 DNA is TGCGCCAGCAGCGCGCTTGGACAGGGGTCTTACAATGAGCAGTTCTTC.

This clone appeared a single time. V usage is TRBV7-9 and J usage is TRBJ2-5; D may be TRBD1 (6 bases). CDR1 and CDR2 from the germline V gene are SEHNR and FQNEAQ (reference sequence). The CDR3 is 13 amino acids. Trimming removed 3 bases at V and 5 bases at J, with 10 bases between. CDR3 coding DNA: TGTGCCAGCAGCTTTGATAGGGGGGAGACCCAGTACTTC. Protein: CASSFDRGETQYF.

The V gene is TRBV4-1, the J gene TRBJ2-7; the match to TRBD2 covers 7 bases. Germline-derived CDR1 and CDR2 are MGHRA and YSYEKL. The CDR3 sequence is 16 residues long. V trimming: 3 bases; J trimming: 5 bases; junction bases outside the gene matches: 13. CDR3 loop: CASSHLPMGGEDEQYF. The CDR3 DNA reads TGCGCCAGCAGCCACCTTCCGATGGGAGGGGAGGACGAGCAGTACTTC.

The chain links TRBV7-8 to TRBJ1-1; tentative D call: TRBD1 (5 bases). CDR1 and CDR2 from the germline V gene are SGHVS and FQNEAQ. V lost 7 bases and J lost 3, with 9 bases in between. The CDR3 consists of 12 residues. This chain's CDR3 is CASTWGDTEAFF. Written as DNA, the CDR3 is TGTGCCAGCACCTGGGGGGACACTGAAGCTTTCTTT.